Shown below are 13 T cell receptor beta chains from a single sample sequenced in a study of blood T cell repertoires in COVID-19. Libraries were prepared by immunoSEQ multiplex PCR; TCRdb keeps only in-frame clonotypes and omits some of them. This table has 72,000 or so clones, more than 80% appearing once. Sample: peripheral blood. The receptor source for this set is a woman of 80 years or more with active or convalescent COVID-19.

The rearrangement links TRBV4-1 to TRBJ2-3, with TRBD1 matching 11 bases. The junction had 6 bases not matched to a gene; V was cut back by 2 bases and J by 5 bases. From germline, CDR1 is MGHRA and CDR2 YSYEKL. The CDR3 has 16 amino acids. The CDR3 sequence: CASSQTRDRGIDTQYF. The CDR3 coding sequence is TGCGCCAGCAGCCAAACCCGGGACAGGGGGATAGATACGCAGTATTTT.

The chain is built from TRBV29-1 and TRBJ2-1; D may be TRBD2 (6 bases). The CDR3 has 16 amino acids. CDR1 is SQVTM and CDR2 is ANQGSEA in the germline V gene. Trimming stripped 7 bases from V and 0 bases from J, with 19 bases between. This chain's CDR3 is CSGGSGFSSSYNEQFF. The CDR3 DNA is TGCAGCGGAGGGAGCGGGTTCTCCAGCTCCTACAATGAGCAGTTCTTC.

The chain employs TRBV5-1 and TRBJ1-6, with a tentative D call TRBD1 (6 bases). CDR3 length equals 15 residues. The V end was cut by 2 bases, the J end by 7 bases, with 13 bases between. CDR1 and CDR2 (germline): SGHRS, YFSETQ. CDR3 in amino acids: CASSFSTGQNSPLHF. The CDR3 DNA sequence: TGCGCCAGCAGCTTTTCCACAGGACAGAATTCACCCCTCCACTTT.

V gene TRBV27 combines with J gene TRBJ1-2, with D uncertain. Germline CDR1 is MNHEY and CDR2 is SMNVEV (reference sequence). The CDR3 covers 12 residues. V was clipped by 2 bases and J by 6 bases, with 7 bases between them. The CDR3 DNA reads TGTGCCAGCAGTTTAATTGGGCATGGCTACACCTTC. This gives the protein CASSLIGHGYTF.

The genes are TRBV7-2 and TRBJ2-7; TRBD2 aligns across 12 bases. Unmatched junction bases numbered 4, after V lost 3 bases and J lost 4 bases. CDR3 length equals 15 residues. Germline V lookup: CDR1 SGHTA, CDR2 FQGNSA. CDR3 sequence: CASSFGLAGIYEQYF. The CDR3 nucleotides read TGTGCCAGCAGCTTCGGACTAGCGGGGATATACGAGCAGTACTTC.

This sequence joins TRBV7-2 and TRBJ2-7; TRBD2 matches 10 bases. V shed 1 base, J shed 3 bases, and the junction held 0 bases outside the gene matches. The germline CDR1 and CDR2 sequences are SGHTA and FQGNSA. This CDR3 is built from 14 residues. The DNA of the CDR3 is TGTGCCAGCAGCTTAGTAGCGGGGGGCTACGAGCAGTACTTC. Protein sequence: CASSLVAGGYEQYF.

The chain has TRBV29-1 and TRBJ1-1; D gene unclear. This CDR3 region has 15 residues. Per germline, CDR1 SQVTM and CDR2 ANQGSEA. V was shortened by 6 bases and J by 0 bases, with 17 bases between the two germline ends. The CDR3, as DNA: TGCAGCGTCCCAGTTTTCTCCCCCCTGAACACTGAAGCTTTCTTT. Amino acids: CSVPVFSPLNTEAFF.

V gene TRBV11-3 combines with J gene TRBJ2-5; 12 bases line up with TRBD2. Germline loops: CDR1 SGHNT, CDR2 YENEEA. Germline trimming cut 5 bases from V and 5 bases from J; bases unmatched to any gene: 6. There are 15 residues in the CDR3. The CDR3: CASSPASGGAETQYF. As DNA, the CDR3 is TGTGCCAGCAGCCCCGCTAGCGGGGGGGCGGAGACCCAGTACTTC. The full variable domain, in which reference TRBV11-3 and TRBJ2-5 provide the parts outside the CDR3, is EAGVVQSPRYKIIEKKQPVAFWCNPISGHNTLYWYLQNLGQGPELLIRYENEEAVDDSQLPKDRFSAERLKGVDSTLKIQPAELGDSAVYLCASSPASGGAETQYFGPGTRLLVL.

The gene calls are TRBV27 and TRBJ2-2; TRBD1 agrees at 7 bases. The CDR3 totals 15 residues. J lost 6 bases, V lost 0 bases, and 4 bases had no gene match. Germline-derived CDR1 and CDR2 are MNHEY and SMNVEV (reference sequence). The CDR3 DNA reads TGTGCCAGCAGTTTATCCTACAGGGGCGCCGGGGAGCTGTTTTTT. Residues: CASSLSYRGAGELFF.

The rearrangement uses TRBV4-2 and TRBJ1-6, with 9 bases matching TRBD1. Germline V lookup: CDR1 LGHNA, CDR2 YNFKEQ. J was trimmed by 9 bases and V by 1 base; bases with no gene match: 7. The CDR3 consists of 16 residues. The CDR3 region is CASSQGSETGGSPLHF. CDR3 DNA sequence: TGTGCCAGCAGCCAAGGGTCCGAGACAGGGGGTTCACCCCTCCACTTT.

J is TRBJ1-2 and V is TRBV15, with 9 bases fitting TRBD1. Trimming took 3 bases from V and 5 from J; bases not matched to a gene: 7. This CDR3 spans 15 amino acids. Germline V gene lookup returns CDR1 LNHNV and CDR2 YYDKDF (reference sequence). The CDR3 coding sequence is TGTGCCACCAGCAGGGGGAGGACAGGGGATTATGGCTACACCTTC. Residues: CATSRGRTGDYGYTF.

V gene TRBV30 combines with J gene TRBJ2-1; 7 positions agree with TRBD2. CDR3 length equals 15 residues. Germline CDR1 is GTSNPN and CDR2 is SVGIG (reference sequence). V lost 3 bases, J lost 4 bases, and 9 bases stayed unmatched. The CDR3, as DNA: TGTGCCTGGAGCCGCGGGGGAGAGGGGTACAATGAGCAGTTCTTC. Protein: CAWSRGGEGYNEQFF.

The chain combines TRBV15 with TRBJ2-5; possible D gene TRBD1, 5 bases. The CDR3 runs 18 residues. V lost 5 bases to trimming and J lost 4 bases, with 26 bases between them. The germline CDR1 and CDR2 sequences are LNHNV and YYDKDF (reference sequence). The CDR3 spells CATSGFQGGRITRETQYF. The CDR3 coding sequence is TGTGCCACCAGCGGCTTTCAGGGCGGTAGGATAACACGAGAGACCCAGTACTTC.